This paragraph reports one TCR beta chain. Its specificity is not known. Germline CDR1 reads SGHTA; CDR2 reads FQGNSA. The CDR3 spans 12 residues. Trimming left V 7 bases short and J 1 base short, with 8 bases between. The data are from a study of T cells in Graves' hyperthyroidism and ophthalmopathy. Overall study findings and caveats: Most thyroid clonotypes expanded above 0.001 appeared in blood too. Ophthalmopathy onset followed model prediction by a median approximately 7 months.

Authors of the study amplified TCR beta CDR3 regions from RNA transcripts. The TCR CDR3 first-round RT-PCR relied on the HTBI primer set. TCRdb analysed the multiplex PCR reads with MiXCR anew, one entry per CDR3 protein. The repertoire holds around 540,000 distinct CDR3 sequences, with just over 45% as singletons. Exclusion of patients followed from uncontrolled infection, other autoimmune disease, pregnancy or lactation. Clinical symptoms, serum thyroxine and TRAb, thyroid ultrasound and orbital computed tomography together formed the diagnostic basis. The sequence came from a woman younger than 30 with Graves' hyperthyroidism. V usage is TRBV7-2 and J usage is TRBJ2-7; the D gene could be TRBD1 or TRBD2 (6 bases each). Input material: peripheral blood or thyroid tissue (not recorded which). DNA for the CDR3: TGTGCCAGCAAGGGGGGTTCCTACGAGCAGTACTTC. Protein sequence: CASKGGSYEQYF.